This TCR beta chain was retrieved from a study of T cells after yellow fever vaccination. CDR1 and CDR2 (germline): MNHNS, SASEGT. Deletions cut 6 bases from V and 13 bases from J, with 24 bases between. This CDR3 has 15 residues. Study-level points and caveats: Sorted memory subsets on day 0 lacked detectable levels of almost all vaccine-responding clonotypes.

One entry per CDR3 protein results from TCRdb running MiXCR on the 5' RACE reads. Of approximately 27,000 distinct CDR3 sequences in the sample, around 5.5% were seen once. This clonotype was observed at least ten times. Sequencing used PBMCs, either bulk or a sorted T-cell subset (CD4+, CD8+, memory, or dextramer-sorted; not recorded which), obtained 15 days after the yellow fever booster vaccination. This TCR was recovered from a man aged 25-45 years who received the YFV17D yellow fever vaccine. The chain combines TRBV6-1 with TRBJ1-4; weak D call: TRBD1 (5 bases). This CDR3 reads CASRHYSGTELALFF. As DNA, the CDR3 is TGTGCCAGCAGACATTATTCCGGGACCGAACTTGCACTGTTTTTT.